The entry that follows covers one T cell receptor beta chain sequence. The antigen is not known. An overlapping HIV-1 Gag peptide pool stimulated these cells at approximately 0.91 ug/peptide/mL. Memory cells lacking CD40L and CD69 with high CD45RO were sorted. Suppressive ART was started during chronic HIV-1 infection in these adults. The germline V and J ends were trimmed by 4 bases and 8 bases, with 9 bases remaining between them. CDR3 size: 12 residues. From germline, CDR1 is MNHNY and CDR2 SVGAGI (reference sequence). This record comes from a study of persistence of HIV-infected CD4 T cells. Study context: Isolated cells were CMV- and HIV-1 Gag-responding CD4+ T cells.

The immunoSEQ assay was version 4, run in survey mode. Each sample used up to about 1 ug genomic DNA diluted to 10 ng/uL. Profiled with immunoSEQ multiplex PCR; TCRdb holds only in-frame clones, not every one. The sample holds roughly 64,000 clones, over 60% seen once. This sequence joins TRBV6-6 and TRBJ1-3, with D perhaps matching TRBD1 (5 bases). The sequence came from an adult man with HIV who was CMV-seropositive. The sequencing here drew on CD4+ T cells sorted from PBMCs after approximately 20-hour stimulation, taken from a patient who received antiretroviral therapy. The CDR3 protein is CASSSPGDTIYF. In DNA form, the CDR3 reads TGTGCCAGCAGTTCCCCGGGGGACACCATATATTTT.